A single sample is the source of the 27 T cell receptor beta chains below, sequenced in a study of blood T cell repertoires in COVID-19. TCRdb's table, derived via immunoSEQ multiplex PCR, lists solely in-frame clones and lacks some. The sample records about 160,000 clones, approximately 84% being singletons. Sequenced sample: peripheral blood. These receptors were taken from a man aged 35-49 years who had recovered from COVID-19.

This clone was detected a few times. This rearrangement joins TRBV20-1 to TRBJ1-5; D call uncertain. Trimming removed 1 base at V and 11 bases at J, with 9 bases between. The length of the CDR3 is 11 residues. From germline, CDR1 is DFQATT and CDR2 SNEGSKA (reference sequence). CDR3 residues: CSARVYEAQHF. In DNA, the CDR3 is TGCAGTGCTAGAGTCTATGAGGCCCAGCATTTT.

The chain couples TRBV6-5 to TRBJ2-7; 9 bases align to TRBD1. Germline lookup yields CDR1 MNHEY and CDR2 SVGAGI. The CDR3 has 15 amino acids. The V segment lost 5 bases and the J segment 0 bases; nucleotides outside the gene matches: 5. CDR3 sequence (DNA): TGTGCCAGCAGTACGGACAGGGGAATCTCCTACGAGCAGTACTTC. Protein product: CASSTDRGISYEQYF.

The J gene is TRBJ2-2, the V gene TRBV4-2; a weak D match, TRBD2 (6 bases). This CDR3 has 14 residues. The germline CDR1 and CDR2 sequences are LGHNA and YNFKEQ. V lost 2 bases, J lost 8 bases, and 12 bases lay in between. The DNA of the CDR3 is TGTGCCAGCAGCCAATCCGGGACTGAGGGGGAGCTGTTTTTT. Translating gives CASSQSGTEGELFF.

This clone is a singleton in its sample. The rearrangement uses TRBV28 and TRBJ2-7, with 11 bases aligning to TRBD1. V lost 5 bases to trimming and J lost 1 base; unmatched junction nucleotides: 4. The CDR3 spans 15 residues. Germline values: CDR1 MDHEN, CDR2 SYDVKM. The CDR3 spells CASSVDRGPSYEQYF. CDR3 coding DNA: TGTGCCAGCAGTGTGGACAGGGGGCCTTCCTACGAGCAGTACTTC.

The rearrangement links TRBV7-8 to TRBJ1-1; 9 bases map to TRBD1. In germline, CDR1 is SGHVS, CDR2 FQNEAQ. The CDR3 covers 15 residues. Trimming removed 6 bases from V and 4 bases from J; junction bases left unmatched: 9. DNA for the CDR3: TGTGCCAGCAGACCGACGGGGACAGGGCTCACTGAAGCTTTCTTT. The encoded protein is CASRPTGTGLTEAFF.

The genes are TRBV20-1 and TRBJ1-1, with 10 bases identical to TRBD1. The germline gives CDR1 DFQATT, CDR2 SNEGSKA (reference sequence). The V segment lost 3 bases and the J segment 5 bases; nucleotides outside the gene matches: 3. CDR3 length: 13 amino acids. The DNA of the CDR3 is TGCAGTGCTAGTGGGGACAGGGGTACTGAAGCTTTCTTT. Its protein product is CSASGDRGTEAFF.

The V gene is TRBV4-1, the J gene TRBJ2-7; TRBD1 matches 9 bases. The V gene's germline CDR1 is MGHRA and CDR2 YSYEKL. V was clipped by 4 bases and J by 2 bases; unmatched bases: 6. The CDR3 spans 15 residues. The CDR3 DNA reads TGCGCCAGCAGCCCCGGGGGACAGGGTGCCTACGAGCAGTACTTC. It specifies CASSPGGQGAYEQYF.

The rearrangement joins TRBV18 to TRBJ1-1; TRBD1 aligns across 9 bases. This CDR3 has 14 residues. Germline V gene sequence: CDR1 KGHSH, CDR2 LQKENI. V gave up 4 bases and J gave up 4 bases; unmatched junction bases: 4. CDR3 in DNA: TGTGCCAGCTCACTGGGGACAGGGCCCACTGAAGCTTTCTTT. This codes for CASSLGTGPTEAFF.

This clone was found once. V usage is TRBV30 and J usage is TRBJ1-4, with D possibly being TRBD1 (5 bases). The germline gives CDR1 GTSNPN, CDR2 SVGIG (reference sequence). The V end lost 0 bases, the J end lost 8 bases, and 13 bases lay between the germline ends. The CDR3 has 14 amino acids. CDR3 nucleotides: TGTGCCTGGAGTGTAGGGCAGGGAGGGGAAAAACTGTTTTTT. Translated: CAWSVGQGGEKLFF.

This chain links TRBV7-2 with TRBJ1-6; D ambiguous. Deletions cut 0 bases from V and 10 bases from J, with 13 bases between. Germline V gives CDR1 SGHTA, CDR2 FQGNSA. The CDR3 is made up of 15 amino acids. The CDR3 DNA reads as TGTGCCAGCAGCTTAGCGCTCGTATCTCGGTCACCCCTCCACTTT. This sequence encodes CASSLALVSRSPLHF.

The V and J genes are TRBV10-3 and TRBJ2-7, with 8 bases lining up with TRBD2. Germline CDR1 and CDR2: ENHRY and SYGVKD. V trimming: 2 bases; J trimming: 5 bases; junction bases outside the gene matches: 14. The CDR3 has 17 amino acids. The CDR3 here is CAISEAPGGGGLNEQYF. DNA for the CDR3: TGTGCCATCAGTGAGGCGCCCGGGGGGGGAGGCCTTAACGAGCAGTACTTC.

The chain joins TRBV11-2 to TRBJ2-7; 7 bases map to TRBD2. Trimming at V came to 3 bases and at J to 4 bases, leaving 6 bases not matched to a gene. The length of the CDR3 is 14 residues. Looked up from germline, CDR1 is SGHAT and CDR2 is FQNNGV. The CDR3, as DNA: TGTGCCAGCAGCTTTGGACTAGGAGGGTACGAGCAGTACTTC. It encodes CASSFGLGGYEQYF.

The chain links TRBV19 to TRBJ1-4; 7 nucleotides match TRBD1. The V gene's germline CDR1 is LNHDA and CDR2 SQIVND (reference sequence). Trimming took 6 bases from V and 0 from J; bases not matched to a gene: 1. CDR3 length: 14 residues. CDR3 bases: TGTGCCAGTAGGGACAGGACAACTAATGAAAAACTGTTTTTT. Translating gives CASRDRTTNEKLFF.

V gene TRBV4-1 combines with J gene TRBJ1-4, with D tentatively TRBD1 (5 bases). There are 15 residues in the CDR3. Germline V CDR1 and CDR2: MGHRA, YSYEKL. V lost 1 base and J 7 bases, leaving 13 bases between the germline ends. The CDR3 DNA sequence: TGCGCCAGCAGCCAAGGGGGGGTGAGTCGTGAAAAACTGTTTTTT. As protein: CASSQGGVSREKLFF.

This sequence joins TRBV5-4 and TRBJ2-3; TRBD2 matches 12 bases. Germline CDR1 SGHNT, CDR2 YYREEE (reference sequence). J was trimmed by 4 bases and V by 4 bases; bases with no gene match: 7. The CDR3 covers 16 residues. CDR3: CASSSRTSGNPDTQYF. In nucleotides, the CDR3 is TGTGCCAGCAGCAGTAGGACTAGCGGGAATCCAGATACGCAGTATTTT.

The rearrangement links TRBV7-6 to TRBJ1-2, with a tentative D call TRBD1 (5 bases). Between the trimmed V and J ends, which lost 5 bases and 4 bases, there was a span of 14 bases. Germline CDR1 and CDR2: SGHVS and FNYEAQ. The CDR3 runs 14 residues. CDR3 DNA: TGTGCCAGCAGCCCAAGGGACTTTGGCTATGGCTACACCTTC. Amino acids: CASSPRDFGYGYTF.

J is TRBJ2-7 and V is TRBV10-3, with 8 positions matching TRBD1. V was pared by 8 bases and J by 5 bases, with 11 bases of the junction left unmatched. The CDR3 runs 14 residues. Germline V CDR1 and CDR2: ENHRY, SYGVKD. CDR3 DNA: TGTGCCATCCGTGCACAGGGGGAGAAAAACGAGCAGTACTTC. The encoded protein is CAIRAQGEKNEQYF.

This chain connects TRBV5-1 to TRBJ2-3, with a possible D match to TRBD1 (5 bases). V was trimmed by 0 bases and J by 4 bases, leaving 12 bases between them. The CDR3 runs to 15 residues. Germline CDR1 SGHRS, CDR2 YFSETQ. CDR3 region: CASSLVGRVSDTQYF. The CDR3 DNA sequence: TGCGCCAGCAGCTTGGTTGGCAGGGTCTCAGATACGCAGTATTTT.

The J gene is TRBJ1-2, the V gene TRBV30; D possibly corresponds to TRBD1 (6 bases). CDR3 length: 13 residues. Trimming took off 3 bases at V and 4 bases at J, with 12 bases between the two ends. Germline assignment: CDR1 GTSNPN and CDR2 SVGIG (reference sequence). CDR3 nucleotides: TGTGCCTGGAGACTGACAGGATTCTATGGCTACACCTTC. Its translation is CAWRLTGFYGYTF. Together with reference TRBV30 and TRBJ1-2, the CDR3 gives the full variable domain: SQTIHQWPATLVQPVGSPLSLECTVEGTSNPNLYWYRQAAGRGLQLLFYSVGIGQISSEVPQNLSASRPQDRQFILSSKKLLLSDSGFYLCAWRLTGFYGYTFGSGTRLTVV.

V is TRBV12-3 or TRBV12-4 and J is TRBJ1-5; D might be TRBD1 (5 bases). Trimming left V 6 bases short and J 2 bases short, with 8 bases between. The CDR3 spans 13 residues. The CDR3 DNA sequence: TGTGCCAGCAGCCCGACAGGCAATCAGCCCCAGCATTTT. As protein: CASSPTGNQPQHF.

The chain employs TRBV19 and TRBJ1-2; possible D gene TRBD1, 5 bases. CDR3 length: 14 amino acids. Looked up from germline, CDR1 is LNHDA and CDR2 is SQIVND (reference sequence). V gave up 11 bases and J gave up 8 bases, with 24 bases separating them. The CDR3 sequence is CAAATQVSHGGYTF. CDR3 DNA sequence: TGTGCCGCTGCAACACAGGTTTCCCACGGGGGCTACACCTTC.

The chain has TRBV28 and TRBJ2-7; 10 bases are shared with TRBD1. The CDR3 totals 14 residues. CDR1 and CDR2 (germline): MDHEN, SYDVKM. With V trimmed by 3 bases and J by 3 bases, 2 bases remained unmatched. CDR3 DNA: TGTGCCAGCAGTTTTGGGACAGGGGACTACGAGCAGTACTTC. This translates into CASSFGTGDYEQYF. Looking up the rest from reference TRBV28 and TRBJ2-7 gives the full variable domain: DVKVTQSSRYLVKRTGEKVFLECVQDMDHENMFWYRQDPGLGLRLIYFSYDVKMKEKGDIPEGYSVSREKKERFSLILESASTNQTSMYLCASSFGTGDYEQYFGPGTRLTVT.

The chain combines TRBV19 with TRBJ1-3; D gene unclear. This CDR3 is built from 14 residues. Germline V gene lookup returns CDR1 LNHDA and CDR2 SQIVND (reference sequence). V lost 6 bases to trimming and J lost 15 bases, with 24 bases between them. CDR3: CASRDPGAAQIEYF. CDR3 sequence (DNA): TGTGCCAGTAGAGATCCGGGAGCCGCCCAAATTGAATATTTT. The whole variable domain, remainder taken from reference TRBV19 and TRBJ1-3, is DGGITQSPKYLFRKEGQNVTLSCEQNLNHDAMYWYRQDPGQGLRLIYYSQIVNDFQKGDIAEGYSVSREKKESFPLTVTSAQKNPTAFYLCASRDPGAAQIEYFGEGSWLTVV.

The V call is TRBV27, the J call TRBJ1-6; D may be TRBD1 (6 bases). The CDR3 spans 17 residues. The V and J ends lost 2 bases and 6 bases respectively, with 17 bases between them. Germline CDR1 reads MNHEY; CDR2 reads SMNVEV (reference sequence). This CDR3 is CASSLTPPDRINSPLHF. The CDR3 bases are TGTGCCAGCAGTTTAACTCCCCCGGACAGAATTAATTCACCCCTCCACTTT.

Here the CDR3 reads CASSDSGREGNEQFF. For the CDR3, the DNA is TGTGCCAGCAGCGATAGCGGGAGGGAAGGGAATGAGCAGTTCTTC. The V and J genes are TRBV27 and TRBJ2-1; TRBD2 aligns across 11 bases. Germline trimming cut 6 bases from V and 7 bases from J; bases unmatched to any gene: 8. CDR1 and CDR2 (germline): MNHEY, SMNVEV (reference sequence). This CDR3 has 15 residues.

This CDR3 reads CASSASGLPYEQYF. The DNA of the CDR3 is TGTGCCAGCAGCGCCTCGGGACTCCCCTACGAGCAGTACTTC. The chain joins TRBV7-2 to TRBJ2-7, with a weak D call TRBD2 (6 bases). Looked up from germline, CDR1 is SGHTA and CDR2 is FQGNSA. Trimming took off 5 bases at V and 2 bases at J, with 13 bases between the two ends. The CDR3 loop spans 14 amino acids.

The CDR3 loop is CASSPSYEQYF. CDR3 DNA: TGTGCCAGCAGCCCGAGCTACGAGCAGTACTTC. The chain carries TRBV7-2 and TRBJ2-7; D remains ambiguous. The CDR3 consists of 11 residues. V was cut by 5 bases and J by 3 bases, with 5 bases left in between. Per germline, CDR1 SGHTA and CDR2 FQGNSA.